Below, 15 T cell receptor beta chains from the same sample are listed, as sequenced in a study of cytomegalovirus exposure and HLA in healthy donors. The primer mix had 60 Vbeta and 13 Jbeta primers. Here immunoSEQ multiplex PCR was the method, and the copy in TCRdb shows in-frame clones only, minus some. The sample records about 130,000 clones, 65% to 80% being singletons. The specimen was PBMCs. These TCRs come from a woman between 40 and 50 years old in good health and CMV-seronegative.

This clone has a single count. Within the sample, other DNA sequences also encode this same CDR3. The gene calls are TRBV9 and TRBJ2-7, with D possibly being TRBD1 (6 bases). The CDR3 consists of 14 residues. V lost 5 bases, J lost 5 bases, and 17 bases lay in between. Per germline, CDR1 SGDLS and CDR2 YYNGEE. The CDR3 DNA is TGTGCCAGCAGTGTTAGTCAGGGGATCCACGAGCAGTACTTC. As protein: CASSVSQGIHEQYF. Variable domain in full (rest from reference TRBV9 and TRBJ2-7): DSGVTQTPKHLITATGQRVTLRCSPRSGDLSVYWYQQSLDQGLQFLIQYYNGEERAKGNILERFSAQQFPDLHSELNLSSLELGDSALYFCASSVSQGIHEQYFGPGTRLTVT.

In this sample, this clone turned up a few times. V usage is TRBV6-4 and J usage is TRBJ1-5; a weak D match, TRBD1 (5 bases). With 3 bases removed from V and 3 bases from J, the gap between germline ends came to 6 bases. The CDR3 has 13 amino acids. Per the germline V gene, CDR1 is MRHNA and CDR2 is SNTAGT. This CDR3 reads CASSEQVNQPQHF. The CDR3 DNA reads TGTGCCAGCAGTGAACAGGTCAATCAGCCCCAGCATTTT.

The CDR3 DNA follows: TGTGCCATCAAAGCCACGTCAGGGTTAACCTACGAGCAGTACTTC. It specifies CAIKATSGLTYEQYF. The chain combines TRBV28 with TRBJ2-7; weak D call: TRBD1 (5 bases). Germline-derived CDR1 and CDR2 are MDHEN and SYDVKM. Trimming pared 10 bases from V and 2 bases from J, leaving 21 bases between. CDR3 length equals 15 residues.

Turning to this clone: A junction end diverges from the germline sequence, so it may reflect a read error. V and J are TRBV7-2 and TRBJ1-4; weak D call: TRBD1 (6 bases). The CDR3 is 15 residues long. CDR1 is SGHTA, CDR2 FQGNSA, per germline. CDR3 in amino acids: CASSLAGTLDEKLFF. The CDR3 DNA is TGTGCCAGCAGTTTAGCGGGGACATTAGACGAAAAACTGTTTTTT.

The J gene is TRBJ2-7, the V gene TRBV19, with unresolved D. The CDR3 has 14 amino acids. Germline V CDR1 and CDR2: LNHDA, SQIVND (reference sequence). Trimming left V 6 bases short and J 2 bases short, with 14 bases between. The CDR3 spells CASRSGRLTYEQYF. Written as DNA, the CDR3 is TGTGCCAGTAGATCTGGCCGACTCACCTACGAGCAGTACTTC.

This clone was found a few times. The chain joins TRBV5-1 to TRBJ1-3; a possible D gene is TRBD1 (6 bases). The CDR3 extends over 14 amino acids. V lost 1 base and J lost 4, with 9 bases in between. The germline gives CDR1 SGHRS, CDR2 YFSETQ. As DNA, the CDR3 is TGCGCCAGCAGCTTGACAGGGCCGGGAAACACCATATATTTT. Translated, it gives CASSLTGPGNTIYF.

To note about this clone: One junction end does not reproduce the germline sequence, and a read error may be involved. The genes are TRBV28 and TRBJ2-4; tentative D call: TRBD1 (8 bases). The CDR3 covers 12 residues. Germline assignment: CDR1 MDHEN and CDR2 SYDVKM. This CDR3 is CASRETGGGLMF. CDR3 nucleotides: TGTGCCAGCAGGGAAACAGGGGGGGGACTTATGTTC.

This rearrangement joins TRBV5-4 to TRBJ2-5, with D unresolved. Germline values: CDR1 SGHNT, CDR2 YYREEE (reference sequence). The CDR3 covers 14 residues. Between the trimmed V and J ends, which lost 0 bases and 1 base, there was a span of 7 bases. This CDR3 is CASSLDVAQETQYF. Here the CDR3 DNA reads TGTGCCAGCAGCTTGGATGTAGCCCAAGAGACCCAGTACTTC.

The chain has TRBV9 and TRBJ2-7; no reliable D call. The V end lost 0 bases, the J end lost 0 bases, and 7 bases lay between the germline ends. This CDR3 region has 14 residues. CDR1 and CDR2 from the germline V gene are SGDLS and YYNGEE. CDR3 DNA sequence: TGTGCCAGCAGCGTAGTTGCGGACTCCTACGAGCAGTACTTC. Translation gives CASSVVADSYEQYF. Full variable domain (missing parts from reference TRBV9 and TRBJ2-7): DSGVTQTPKHLITATGQRVTLRCSPRSGDLSVYWYQQSLDQGLQFLIQYYNGEERAKGNILERFSAQQFPDLHSELNLSSLELGDSALYFCASSVVADSYEQYFGPGTRLTVT.

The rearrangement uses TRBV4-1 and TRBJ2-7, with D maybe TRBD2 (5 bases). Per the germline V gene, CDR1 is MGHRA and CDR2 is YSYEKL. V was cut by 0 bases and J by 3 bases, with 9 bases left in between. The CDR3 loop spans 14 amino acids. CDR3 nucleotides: TGCGCCAGCAGCCAAGAGTGGGCGGGCTACGAGCAGTACTTC. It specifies CASSQEWAGYEQYF.

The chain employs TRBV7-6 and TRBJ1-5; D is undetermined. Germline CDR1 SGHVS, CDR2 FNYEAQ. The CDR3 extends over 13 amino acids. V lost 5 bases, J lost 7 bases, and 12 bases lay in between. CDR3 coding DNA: TGTGCCAGCAGCCCCGCGGGATGGCAGCCCCAGCATTTT. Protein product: CASSPAGWQPQHF.

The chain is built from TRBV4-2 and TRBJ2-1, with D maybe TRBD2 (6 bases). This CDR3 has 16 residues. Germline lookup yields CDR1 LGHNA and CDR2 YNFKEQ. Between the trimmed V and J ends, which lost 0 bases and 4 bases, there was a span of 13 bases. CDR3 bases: TGTGCCAGCAGCCAAGATTTAGCGGAACGATACAATGAGCAGTTCTTC. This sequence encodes CASSQDLAERYNEQFF.

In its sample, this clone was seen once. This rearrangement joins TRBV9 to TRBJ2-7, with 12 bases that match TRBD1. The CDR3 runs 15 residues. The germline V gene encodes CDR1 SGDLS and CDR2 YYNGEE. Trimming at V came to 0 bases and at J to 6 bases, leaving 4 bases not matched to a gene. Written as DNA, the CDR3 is TGTGCCAGCAGCGTAGAAGGGACAGGGGGCTTCGAGCAGTACTTC. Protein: CASSVEGTGGFEQYF.

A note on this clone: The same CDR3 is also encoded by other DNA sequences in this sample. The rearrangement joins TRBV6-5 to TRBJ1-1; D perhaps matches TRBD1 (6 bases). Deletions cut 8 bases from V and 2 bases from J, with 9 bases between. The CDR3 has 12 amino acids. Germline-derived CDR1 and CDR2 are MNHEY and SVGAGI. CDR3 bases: TGTGCCAGCCGGACAGTAAACACTGAAGCTTTCTTT. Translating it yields CASRTVNTEAFF.

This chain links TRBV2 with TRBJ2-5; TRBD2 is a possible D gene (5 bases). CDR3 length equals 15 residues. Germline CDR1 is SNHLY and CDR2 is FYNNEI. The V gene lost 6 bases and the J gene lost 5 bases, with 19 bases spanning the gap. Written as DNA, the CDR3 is TGTGCCAGCAGGGGTGCTGTTGCGGGTAGGGAGACCCAGTACTTC. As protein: CASRGAVAGRETQYF.